The 12 T cell receptor beta chains in this list originate from one sample, sequenced in a study of T cells in Graves' hyperthyroidism and ophthalmopathy. Template material for amplifying TCR beta CDR3 regions consisted of RNA transcripts. A first-round RT-PCR of the TCR CDR3 used the HTBI primer set. One entry per CDR3 protein results from TCRdb running MiXCR on the multiplex PCR reads. This table has 500,000 to 800,000 distinct CDR3 sequences, 45% appearing once. Sequenced material: peripheral blood or thyroid tissue (not recorded which). All receptors come from an adult man with Graves' disease, either hyperthyroidism or ophthalmopathy (not recorded which).

This clonotype was observed many times. The rearrangement joins TRBV7-8 to TRBJ1-2; TRBD1 might be the D (5 bases). In germline, CDR1 is SGHVS, CDR2 FQNEAQ. This CDR3 has 14 amino acids. Between the trimmed V and J ends, which lost 0 bases and 9 bases, there was a span of 14 bases. The CDR3 coding sequence is TGTGCCAGCAGCTTAGCGCTGCGAGGACACAGCTACACCTTC. The encoded protein is CASSLALRGHSYTF.

This clonotype occurred a few times. This chain links TRBV20-1 with TRBJ1-2; D gene uncertain. V was cut by 6 bases and J by 8 bases, with 16 bases left in between. CDR3 length: 12 amino acids. CDR1 is DFQATT, CDR2 SNEGSKA, per germline (reference sequence). The CDR3 reads CSAAWRAQGYTF. In DNA, the CDR3 is TGCAGTGCCGCCTGGAGGGCACAAGGCTACACCTTC.

Concerning this clonotype itself: Likely a read error: the CDR3 ends without its conserved phenylalanine or tryptophan. The DNA is left out, because the CDR3 cannot be placed on it with certainty; the CDR3 is given as TCRdb lists it. J is TRBJ1-4 and V is TRBV15. Germline-derived CDR1 and CDR2 are LNHNV and YYDKDF (reference sequence). The CDR3 spans 9 residues, counting both ends. CDR3: CATSNPGFY.

The V gene is TRBV19, the J gene TRBJ1-5; D remains unclear. Looked up from germline, CDR1 is LNHDA and CDR2 is SQIVND (reference sequence). This CDR3 spans 13 amino acids. V lost 5 bases, J lost 7 bases, and 12 bases lay in between. The CDR3: CASSDSRGQPQHF. CDR3 nucleotides: TGTGCCAGTAGTGATTCCCGGGGACAGCCCCAGCATTTT.

The sample holds many counts of this clonotype. The chain recombines TRBV5-1 with TRBJ1-4; the D gene is possibly TRBD1 (5 bases). The V and J ends lost 0 bases and 8 bases respectively, with 17 bases between them. There are 16 residues in the CDR3. The germline V gene encodes CDR1 SGHRS and CDR2 YFSETQ. This CDR3 reads CASSLGVWGEDEKLFF. CDR3 in DNA: TGCGCCAGCAGCTTGGGCGTCTGGGGGGAAGACGAAAAACTGTTTTTT.

For this clonotype: With a much larger clone just one base away, this may be a read error. The rearrangement links TRBV10-3 to TRBJ2-7; 9 bases align to TRBD1. V dropped 11 bases and J dropped 7; count of bases not matched to a gene: 12. CDR3 length equals 13 residues. Germline CDR1 is ENHRY and CDR2 is SYGVKD. CDR3 region: CASGTGTVEEQYF. CDR3 sequence (DNA): TGTGCCTCCGGGACAGGGACCGTCGAGGAGCAGTACTTC.

Many counts were recorded for this clonotype. This chain links TRBV24-1 with TRBJ1-6, with D perhaps TRBD1 (5 bases). V lost 9 bases and J 5 bases, leaving 13 bases between the germline ends. Germline V lookup: CDR1 KGHDR, CDR2 SFDVKD. The CDR3 is 14 residues long. In nucleotides, the CDR3 is TGTGCCACCTCACAAGCGACAGATAATTCACCCCTCCACTTT. This translates into CATSQATDNSPLHF.

Concerning this clonotype: This clone may be a read error of a much larger clone one base away. The V gene is TRBV25-1, the J gene TRBJ2-2; TRBD1 aligns across 8 bases. The CDR3 loop spans 16 amino acids. Germline trimming cut 3 bases from V and 6 bases from J; bases unmatched to any gene: 9. Germline V gene lookup returns CDR1 MGHDK and CDR2 SYGVNS. CDR3 loop: CASSDLGTGGAGELFF. In nucleotides, the CDR3 is TGTGCCAGCAGTGATCTAGGGACAGGAGGCGCCGGGGAGCTGTTTTTT.

The rearrangement links TRBV11-2 to TRBJ1-2; 9 bases align to TRBD1. Germline CDR1 and CDR2: SGHAT and FQNNGV. V lost 3 bases and J lost 7; bases outside the gene matches: 6. CDR3 length equals 14 residues. The CDR3 loop reads CASSFGTGSTGYTF. The CDR3, as DNA: TGTGCCAGCAGCTTCGGGACAGGGAGTACTGGCTACACCTTC.

The sample holds many counts of this clonotype. The CDR3 DNA reads TGTGCCACCCGGAACAGGGGGTTGGGCACTGAAGCTTTCTTT. It specifies CATRNRGLGTEAFF. The chain combines TRBV10-3 with TRBJ1-1, with TRBD1 matching 8 bases. The length of the CDR3 is 14 residues. The germline CDR1 and CDR2 sequences are ENHRY and SYGVKD. Trimming removed 10 bases from V and 4 bases from J; junction bases left unmatched: 11.

This clonotype was picked up a small number of times. An end of the junction does not agree with germline; a read error may underlie this. V is TRBV5-1 and J is TRBJ2-7; 9 bases map to TRBD1. Germline lookup yields CDR1 SGHRS and CDR2 YFSETQ. The CDR3 is 16 amino acids. CDR3 residues: CASSLTGTGSAYEQYF. Here the CDR3 DNA reads TGCGCCAGCAGCTTGACCGGGACAGGGTCTGCCTATGAGCAGTACTTC.

Only a few counts were recorded for this clonotype. The rearrangement links TRBV5-1 to TRBJ1-1; tentative D call: TRBD1 (5 bases). The ends were cut back, 3 bases at V and 7 bases at J, with 7 bases in the middle. The CDR3 has 11 amino acids. Germline V gene lookup returns CDR1 SGHRS and CDR2 YFSETQ. The CDR3 region is CASSSTDEAFF. The CDR3 DNA follows: TGCGCCAGCAGCTCGACAGATGAAGCTTTCTTT.